These 26 T cell receptor beta chains were all obtained from the same sample, sequenced in a study of T cell responses to AZD1222 COVID-19 vaccine. Profiling relied on immunoSEQ multiplex PCR, and the TCRdb table lists in-frame clones only, not all of them. Seen here are 110,000 to 150,000 clones, roughly 92% observed once, and the top ten hold around 3.6%. The specimen was peripheral blood, collected on day 0 of AZD1222 vaccination. All receptors come from an adult in good health.

The rearrangement uses TRBV19 and TRBJ1-5; tentative D call: TRBD1 (6 bases). The CDR3 has 17 residues. Trimming cost V 10 bases and J 5 bases, with 27 bases left between them. Germline lookup yields CDR1 LNHDA and CDR2 SQIVND (reference sequence). In DNA form, the CDR3 reads TGTGCCACTAAAGTACAGGGTGCCTCGAGAGGAGATCAGCCCCAGCATTTT. Translating gives CATKVQGASRGDQPQHF.

The table lists this clone with a few counts. The gene calls are TRBV5-3 and TRBJ2-5; D might be TRBD1 or TRBD2, each matching 6 bases. TRBV5-3 is reported as an ORF; its role is uncertain. V shed 7 bases and J shed 4 bases, with 32 bases lying between them. The CDR3 is 19 residues long. The CDR3 is CARGARGKTGDIVLETQYF. As DNA, the CDR3 is TGTGCCAGAGGGGCAAGGGGAAAGACGGGGGACATCGTTCTAGAGACCCAGTACTTC.

This clone was counted once. The rearrangement links TRBV18 to TRBJ2-7; 10 bases map to TRBD1. This CDR3 is built from 15 residues. V lost 4 bases to trimming and J lost 4 bases; unmatched junction nucleotides: 7. Per the germline V gene, CDR1 is KGHSH and CDR2 is LQKENI. Here the CDR3 DNA reads TGTGCCAGCTCACTTGGGACAGGGGATGCTTACGAGCAGTACTTC. Translating gives CASSLGTGDAYEQYF.

The chain employs TRBV2 and TRBJ1-1; D might be TRBD1 (6 bases). Trimming stripped 9 bases from V and 4 bases from J, with 21 bases between. The CDR3 has 15 amino acids. The germline CDR1 and CDR2 sequences are SNHLY and FYNNEI. The CDR3 region has the DNA TGTGCCAGTCCATCCGGGGGCGCGGGGACCACTGAAGCTTTCTTT. Residues: CASPSGGAGTTEAFF. Full variable domain (outside the CDR3, taken from reference TRBV2 and TRBJ1-1): EPEVTQTPSHQVTQMGQEVILRCVPISNHLYFYWYRQILGQKVEFLVSFYNNEISEKSEIFDDQFSVERPDGSNFTLKIRSTKLEDSAMYFCASPSGGAGTTEAFFGQGTRLTVV.

The rearrangement uses TRBV18 and TRBJ2-1; D ambiguous. Germline lookup yields CDR1 KGHSH and CDR2 LQKENI. This CDR3 spans 13 amino acids. V was cut by 2 bases and J by 2 bases, with 4 bases left in between. The CDR3 here is CASSPDTYNEQFF. CDR3 nucleotide sequence: TGTGCCAGCTCACCAGATACCTACAATGAGCAGTTCTTC.

The chain employs TRBV18 and TRBJ1-1; D possibly corresponds to TRBD1 (6 bases). V gave up 3 bases and J gave up 8 bases, with 7 bases separating them. This CDR3 has 11 amino acids. Germline-derived CDR1 and CDR2 are KGHSH and LQKENI. CDR3 in amino acids: CASSPDREAFF. The CDR3 DNA is TGTGCCAGCTCACCCGACAGGGAAGCTTTCTTT.

V and J are TRBV2 and TRBJ2-1; D uncertain. The germline CDR1 and CDR2 sequences are SNHLY and FYNNEI. The CDR3 runs to 13 residues. Trimming pared 2 bases from V and 8 bases from J, leaving 10 bases between. In DNA, the CDR3 is TGTGCCAGCAGTGAAAAAGGAGACTATGAGCAGTTCTTC. Its protein is CASSEKGDYEQFF.

This chain links TRBV7-9 with TRBJ2-1; D gene ambiguous. CDR1 and CDR2 (germline): SEHNR, FQNEAQ (reference sequence). V lost 2 bases, J lost 12 bases, and 11 bases lay in between. This CDR3 spans 12 amino acids. Written as DNA, the CDR3 is TGTGCCAGCAGCTTATCGGGCGCGGCGCAGTTCTTC. It specifies CASSLSGAAQFF.

This clone was observed once. V and J are TRBV9 and TRBJ2-5, with 12 bases aligning to TRBD1. CDR3 size: 15 residues. The V segment lost 3 bases and the J segment 6 bases; nucleotides outside the gene matches: 6. CDR1 and CDR2 (germline): SGDLS, YYNGEE. CDR3 residues: CASSGGTGGEKTQYF. CDR3 nucleotides: TGTGCCAGCAGCGGCGGGACAGGGGGCGAGAAGACCCAGTACTTC. Using reference TRBV9 and TRBJ2-5 for the parts outside the CDR3, the full variable domain is DSGVTQTPKHLITATGQRVTLRCSPRSGDLSVYWYQQSLDQGLQFLIQYYNGEERAKGNILERFSAQQFPDLHSELNLSSLELGDSALYFCASSGGTGGEKTQYFGPGTRLLVL.

This CDR3 is CASSPGDRGLSYTF. Here the CDR3 DNA reads TGTGCCAGCAGCCCGGGCGACAGGGGACTGTCCTACACCTTC. The gene calls are TRBV4-2 and TRBJ1-2; TRBD1 matches at 8 bases. The germline V gene has CDR1 LGHNA and CDR2 YNFKEQ. This CDR3 is built from 14 residues. The V segment lost 4 bases and the J segment 10 bases; nucleotides outside the gene matches: 11.

This chain connects TRBV3-1 (or the pseudogene TRBV3-2) to TRBJ1-3; perhaps TRBD1 as D (5 bases). The V end was cut by 3 bases, the J end by 0 bases, with 9 bases between. This CDR3 comprises 15 residues. The germline CDR1 and CDR2 sequences are LGHDT and YNNKEL (reference sequence). The CDR3 sequence: CASSQTVFSGNTIYF. The DNA for the CDR3 is TGTGCCAGCAGCCAGACAGTCTTCTCTGGAAACACCATATATTTT.

The chain has TRBV10-2 and TRBJ1-6, with D possibly being TRBD1 (5 bases). The CDR3 contains 13 residues. Deletions cut 0 bases from V and 12 bases from J, with 9 bases between. CDR1 and CDR2 (germline): WSHSY, SAAADI. CDR3 coding DNA: TGCGCCAGCAGTGAGTCGGCCAGGGAACCCCTCCACTTT. Its translation is CASSESAREPLHF.

The gene calls are TRBV18 and TRBJ1-1; D gene uncertain. V dropped 3 bases and J dropped 3 bases, with 14 bases sitting between them. The CDR3 totals 15 residues. The germline gives CDR1 KGHSH, CDR2 LQKENI. This CDR3 reads CASSPNFQAYTEAFF. CDR3 sequence (DNA): TGTGCCAGCTCACCCAATTTCCAGGCTTACACTGAAGCTTTCTTT.

Written as DNA, the CDR3 is TGCGCCAGCAGCTTGGCGACAGGGGATAATGGCTACACCTTC. Its protein is CASSLATGDNGYTF. The gene calls are TRBV5-1 and TRBJ1-2, with 8 positions matching TRBD1. CDR1 and CDR2 from the germline V gene are SGHRS and YFSETQ. Trimming removed 0 bases from V and 6 bases from J; junction bases left unmatched: 4. The length of the CDR3 is 14 residues.

The rearrangement joins TRBV6-5 to TRBJ2-7, with D tentatively TRBD1 (6 bases). This CDR3 spans 14 amino acids. Germline CDR1 and CDR2: MNHEY and SVGAGI. V was trimmed by 5 bases and J by 2 bases, leaving 13 bases between them. The CDR3 nucleotides are TGTGCCAGCAGTCCTTACAGGGCCACCTACGAGCAGTACTTC. Its translation is CASSPYRATYEQYF.

This chain connects TRBV11-1 to TRBJ2-1; 10 bases fit TRBD2. With V trimmed by 1 base and J by 7 bases, 7 bases remained unmatched. Germline V lookup: CDR1 SGHAT, CDR2 FQDESV (reference sequence). The CDR3 is made up of 16 amino acids. The CDR3 is CASSLVRLAGVNEQFF. CDR3 bases: TGTGCCAGCAGCTTAGTTCGGCTAGCGGGAGTTAATGAGCAGTTCTTC.

This chain joins TRBV5-1 and TRBJ2-5; no clear D gene. Germline CDR1 is SGHRS and CDR2 is YFSETQ. Trimming took 4 bases from V and 4 from J, leaving 11 bases between them. The CDR3 extends over 13 amino acids. This chain's CDR3 is CASSLWRAETQYF. CDR3 nucleotide sequence: TGCGCCAGCAGCCTGTGGAGAGCAGAGACCCAGTACTTC. The full variable domain, with the rest looked up from reference TRBV5-1 and TRBJ2-5, is KAGVTQTPRYLIKTRGQQVTLSCSPISGHRSVSWYQQTPGQGLQFLFEYFSETQRNKGNFPGRFSGRQFSNSRSEMNVSTLELGDSALYLCASSLWRAETQYFGPGTRLLVL.

The CDR3 region has the DNA TGTGCCAGCAGCCCCCTGGGGGCCTTCGGGGGGGCCAACGTCCTGACTTTC. Translated, it gives CASSPLGAFGGANVLTF. V is TRBV5-4 and J is TRBJ2-6; D is possibly TRBD1 (6 bases). The V and J ends lost 4 bases and 4 bases respectively, with 18 bases between them. The CDR3 covers 17 residues. The V gene's germline CDR1 is SGHNT and CDR2 YYREEE (reference sequence).

J is TRBJ2-5 and V is TRBV19, with TRBD2 identical over 7 bases. Germline CDR1 reads LNHDA; CDR2 reads SQIVND (reference sequence). The V segment lost 5 bases and the J segment 0 bases; nucleotides outside the gene matches: 9. This CDR3 is 16 amino acids long. Written as DNA, the CDR3 is TGTGCCAGTAGTCCCCGGGGAGGGTCGTACCAAGAGACCCAGTACTTC. It is translated as CASSPRGGSYQETQYF.

As concerns this clone: Other DNA sequences from this sample encode an identical CDR3 as well. V and J are TRBV19 and TRBJ1-1, with D hard to call. In germline, CDR1 is LNHDA, CDR2 SQIVND (reference sequence). V shed 2 bases and J shed 8 bases, with 6 bases lying between them. The CDR3 has 11 amino acids. Here the CDR3 reads CASSIQSEAFF. The CDR3 DNA sequence: TGTGCCAGTAGTATACAGTCAGAAGCTTTCTTT.

The rearrangement joins TRBV6-1 to TRBJ1-1; D is undetermined. Germline V lookup: CDR1 MNHNS, CDR2 SASEGT. CDR3 length: 15 residues. V was pared by 2 bases and J by 0 bases, with 10 bases between. In DNA form, the CDR3 reads TGTGCCAGCAGTGAAAAGGCCGCCATGAACACTGAAGCTTTCTTT. Translation gives CASSEKAAMNTEAFF.

The chain combines TRBV27 with TRBJ1-6; TRBD1 agrees at 7 bases. CDR1 is MNHEY and CDR2 is SMNVEV in the germline V gene (reference sequence). The J segment lost 6 bases and the V segment lost 8 bases, leaving 4 bases of the junction unmatched. The CDR3 contains 13 residues. The CDR3 loop is CASSDRANSPLHF. The CDR3 DNA reads as TGTGCCAGCTCCGACAGGGCTAATTCACCCCTCCACTTT.

J is TRBJ1-1 and V is TRBV6-2 or TRBV6-3; possibly TRBD1 for D (5 bases). Germline CDR1 MNHEY, CDR2 SVGEGT. There are 15 residues in the CDR3. The V gene lost 6 bases and the J gene lost 6 bases, with 20 bases spanning the gap. DNA for the CDR3: TGTGCCAGCAGCTTTGTGGGCGGCGGAGGGGCTGAAGCTTTCTTT. It specifies CASSFVGGGGAEAFF.

The chain uses TRBV28 and TRBJ1-6; D possibly corresponds to TRBD1 (5 bases). The germline CDR1 and CDR2 sequences are MDHEN and SYDVKM. V dropped 7 bases and J dropped 7 bases, with 17 bases sitting between them. The CDR3 totals 15 residues. The CDR3 nucleotides are TGTGCCAGCACCCTCCGGCCAGGGAGGAATTCACCCCTCCACTTT. Translation gives CASTLRPGRNSPLHF.

The chain uses TRBV2 and TRBJ2-6, with D hard to call. The CDR3 loop spans 15 amino acids. Per the germline V gene, CDR1 is SNHLY and CDR2 is FYNNEI. The V and J ends lost 6 bases and 1 base respectively, with 10 bases between them. The CDR3 loop is CASSLLESGANVLTF. As DNA, the CDR3 is TGTGCCAGCAGCCTTCTAGAGTCTGGGGCCAACGTCCTGACTTTC.

The chain combines TRBV28 with TRBJ1-5; D is perhaps TRBD1 (6 bases). The germline V gene encodes CDR1 MDHEN and CDR2 SYDVKM. The CDR3 contains 14 residues. Trimming removed 6 bases at V and 2 bases at J, with 11 bases between. The chain's CDR3 is CASRDRTGNQPQHF. CDR3 nucleotide sequence: TGTGCCAGCAGGGACCGGACAGGCAATCAGCCCCAGCATTTT.